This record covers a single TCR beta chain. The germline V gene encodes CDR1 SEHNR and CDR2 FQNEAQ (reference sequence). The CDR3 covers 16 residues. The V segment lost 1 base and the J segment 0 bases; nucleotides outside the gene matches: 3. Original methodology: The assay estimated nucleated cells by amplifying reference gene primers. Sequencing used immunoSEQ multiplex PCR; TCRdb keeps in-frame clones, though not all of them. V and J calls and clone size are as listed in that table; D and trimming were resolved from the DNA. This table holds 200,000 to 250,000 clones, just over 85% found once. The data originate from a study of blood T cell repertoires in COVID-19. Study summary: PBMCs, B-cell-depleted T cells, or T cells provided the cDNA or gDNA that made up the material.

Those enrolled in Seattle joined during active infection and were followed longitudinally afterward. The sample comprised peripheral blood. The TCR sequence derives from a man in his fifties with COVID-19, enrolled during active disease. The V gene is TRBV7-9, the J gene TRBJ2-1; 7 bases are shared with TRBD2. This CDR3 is CASSLVREGSYNEQFF. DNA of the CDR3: TGTGCCAGCAGCTTAGTTAGGGAGGGCTCCTACAATGAGCAGTTCTTC.